The rows below give T cell receptor beta chains drawn from one sample of a study of blood T cell repertoires in COVID-19. Some clones are missing from TCRdb's copy, which holds only in-frame ones; the method was immunoSEQ multiplex PCR. The data show 130,000 or so clones, with approximately 87% seen just once and about 2% held by the top ten. Sequenced: peripheral blood. These receptors were collected from a man between 65 and 85 years old with active COVID-19. CDR3s include the opening cysteine and the closing phenylalanine or tryptophan. D genes are given only for firm matches.

TRBV2	-	TRBJ1-6	CASSDLGRGGSPLHF
TRBV5-1	-	TRBJ1-2	CASSPNREGYTF
TRBV25-1	TRBD2	TRBJ2-2	CASSNHRLAGTGELFF
TRBV2	TRBD2	TRBJ2-1	CASSELAGESRSYNEQFF
TRBV7-8	-	TRBJ1-1	CASSWRRGGSNTEAFF
TRBV19	-	TRBJ2-6	CASTMSQGKSGANVLTF
TRBV5-1	TRBD1	TRBJ1-2	CASSWTGGGYTF
TRBV2	TRBD1	TRBJ1-1	CASNLGPRTGVTEAFF
TRBV5-1	-	TRBJ2-5	CASSVRDVETQYF
TRBV5-6	-	TRBJ2-3	CASSLGGQPSTDTQYF
TRBV5-1	TRBD2	TRBJ2-1	CASSLGGLAGYNEQFF
TRBV11-2	TRBD2	TRBJ2-7	CASSFLAGDEQYF
TRBV6-5	-	TRBJ1-3	CASTEEWGAGNTIYF
TRBV12-3/TRBV12-4	-	TRBJ1-5	CASSYSNQPQHF
TRBV10-1	TRBD2	TRBJ2-1	CATSLGTSGRNEQFF
TRBV20-1	TRBD1	TRBJ2-7	CSASGGTAYEQYF
TRBV5-1	-	TRBJ1-4	CASSAPTGSGEKLFF
TRBV6-5	-	TRBJ2-3	CASKPGGTDTQYF
TRBV2	-	TRBJ1-2	CASSVQAANYGYTF
TRBV11-2	TRBD1	TRBJ2-1	CASSSPGQGWDEQFF
TRBV4-1	TRBD1	TRBJ2-7	CASSPRDRGGVEQYF
TRBV9	-	TRBJ1-6	CASSDKIQGRSPLHF
TRBV11-2	-	TRBJ2-7	CASSLGQDYEQYF